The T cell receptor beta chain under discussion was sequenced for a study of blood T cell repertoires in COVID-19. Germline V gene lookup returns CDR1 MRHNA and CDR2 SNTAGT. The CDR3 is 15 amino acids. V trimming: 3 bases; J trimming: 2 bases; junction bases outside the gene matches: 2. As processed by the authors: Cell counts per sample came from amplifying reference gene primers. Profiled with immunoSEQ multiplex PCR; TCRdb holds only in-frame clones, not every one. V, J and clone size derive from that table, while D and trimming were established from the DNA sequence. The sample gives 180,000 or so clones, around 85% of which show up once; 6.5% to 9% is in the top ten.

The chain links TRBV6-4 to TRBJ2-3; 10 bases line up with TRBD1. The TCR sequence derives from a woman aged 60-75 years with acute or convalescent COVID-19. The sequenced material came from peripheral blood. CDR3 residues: CASSEGTGDTDTQYF. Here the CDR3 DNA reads TGTGCCAGCAGTGAAGGGACAGGGGACACAGATACGCAGTATTTT.